These T cell receptor beta chains were read from a single sample in a study of identical twins. TCRdb processed the 5' RACE reads anew with MiXCR; each CDR3 protein has one entry. The sample shows some 260,000 distinct CDR3 sequences, roughly 13% of them seen only once. Material for sequencing was memory (CD45RO+) T cells sorted from blood. These receptor sequences come from a woman younger than 30 in good health. Both conserved end residues are part of each CDR3. A D gene is named only where the DNA matches it firmly. Clone size appears in some rows only: once, few, many, or a class for an expanded clone.

D: TRBD2
V: TRBV20-1
size: NA
J: TRBJ2-5
DNA: TGCAGTGCACACACTAGCGGGAGGGCGGAGACCCAGTACTTC
CDR3: CSAHTSGRAETQYF

D: NA
V: TRBV7-9
size: few
J: TRBJ2-3
DNA: TGTGCCAGCAGCTGGTCCGGGGTCTTTAGCACAGATACGCAGTATTTT
CDR3: CASSWSGVFSTDTQYF

D: NA
V: TRBV20-1
size: few
J: TRBJ2-3
DNA: TGCAGTGCTAGAGCCGGGCCCAAGGTGGATACGCAGTATTTT
CDR3: CSARAGPKVDTQYF

D: TRBD2
V: TRBV12-3/TRBV12-4
size: few
J: TRBJ2-2
DNA: TGTGCCAGCAGTTTAAGGCTAGCGGGGGACGCCGGGGAGCTGTTTTTT
CDR3: CASSLRLAGDAGELFF

D: TRBD1
V: TRBV20-1
size: few
J: TRBJ1-1
DNA: TGCAGTGCTAGAGTATCTCCGGGACAGGGGATGAACACTGAAGCTTTCTTT
CDR3: CSARVSPGQGMNTEAFF

D: TRBD2
V: TRBV11-2
size: few
J: TRBJ2-1
DNA: TGTGCCAGCAGCTTGCTAGCGGTCTCCTACAATGAGCAGTTCTTC
CDR3: CASSLLAVSYNEQFF

D: NA
V: TRBV2
size: few
J: TRBJ1-2
DNA: TGTGCCAGCAGTGAACAGGGCGGACAGAACTATGGCTACACCTTC
CDR3: CASSEQGGQNYGYTF

D: NA
V: TRBV12-3/TRBV12-4
size: many
J: TRBJ2-1
DNA: TGTGCCAGCAGTTTAGGGCGGGAAGGAGAGCAGTTCTTC
CDR3: CASSLGREGEQFF

D: NA
V: TRBV13
size: NA
J: TRBJ2-3
DNA: TGTGCCAGCAGCCCGTGGGGGGACACAGATACGCAGTATTTT
CDR3: CASSPWGDTDTQYF

D: NA
V: TRBV20-1
size: few
J: TRBJ2-3
DNA: TGCAGCAGATCGAGTCGAGGCACAGATACGCAGTATTTT
CDR3: CSRSSRGTDTQYF

D: TRBD1
V: TRBV7-2
size: many
J: TRBJ1-1
DNA: TGTGCCAGCAGCGTACCCAGGGGGACAATGAACACTGAAGCTTTCTTT
CDR3: CASSVPRGTMNTEAFF

D: NA
V: TRBV5-1
size: NA
J: TRBJ2-5
DNA: TGCGCCAGCAGCTTGTGGGGGGTACCCCAGGAGACCCAGTACTTC
CDR3: CASSLWGVPQETQYF

D: NA
V: TRBV2
size: NA
J: TRBJ2-5
DNA: TGTGCCAGCAGTCCGGCCAATGGGGAGACCCAGTACTTC
CDR3: CASSPANGETQYF

D: NA
V: TRBV4-2
size: NA
J: TRBJ1-5
DNA: TGTGCCAGCAGCCGCGAAGGACAAAGTCATCAGCCCCAGCATTTT
CDR3: CASSREGQSHQPQHF

D: NA
V: TRBV5-4
size: few
J: TRBJ2-6
DNA: TGTGCCAGCAGCTTGCCGGGGTATGGGGCCAACGTCCTGACTTTC
CDR3: CASSLPGYGANVLTF

D: NA
V: TRBV12-3/TRBV12-4
size: few
J: TRBJ1-3
DNA: TGTGCCAGCAAAGACTCTGGAAACACCATATATTTT
CDR3: CASKDSGNTIYF

D: NA
V: TRBV20-1
size: few
J: TRBJ2-5
DNA: TGCAGTGCTAGGCCGGGACTCAGACAAGAGACCCAGTACTTC
CDR3: CSARPGLRQETQYF

D: NA
V: TRBV10-3
size: few
J: TRBJ1-5
DNA: TGTGCCATCAGTGAAGGGGTTCGGGGGCCCCAGCATTTT
CDR3: CAISEGVRGPQHF